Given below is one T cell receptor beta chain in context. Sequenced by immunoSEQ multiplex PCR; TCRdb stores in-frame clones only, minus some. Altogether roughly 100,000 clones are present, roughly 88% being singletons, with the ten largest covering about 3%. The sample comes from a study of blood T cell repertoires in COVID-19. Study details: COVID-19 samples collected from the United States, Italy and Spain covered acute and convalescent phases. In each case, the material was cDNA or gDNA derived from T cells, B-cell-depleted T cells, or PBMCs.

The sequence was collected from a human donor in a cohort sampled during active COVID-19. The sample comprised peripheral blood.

The CDR3 here is CASSILDRGSVTTEAFF. In DNA form, the CDR3 reads TGTGCCAGTAGTATCCTGGACAGGGGAAGCGTTACTACTGAAGCTTTCTTT. V usage is TRBV19 and J usage is TRBJ1-1; 9 bases agree with TRBD1. This CDR3 has 17 residues. Germline V CDR1 and CDR2: LNHDA, SQIVND (reference sequence). The ends lost 3 bases at V and 5 bases at J; junction bases unmatched: 13.